The 18 T cell receptor beta chains below come from one sample, sequenced in a study of control samples from healthy donors and cancer patients. Sequenced by immunoSEQ multiplex PCR; TCRdb stores in-frame clones only, minus some. The sample carries fewer than 300,000 clones, over 75% recorded once. The sequenced material came from PBMCs. The source is a woman aged 55-70 years with lung cancer.

As to this clone: Other nucleotide sequences from this sample produce the same CDR3. Written as DNA, the CDR3 is TGTGCCAGCAGTTTACGGGACAGGCTTAATTCACCCCTCCACTTT. It encodes CASSLRDRLNSPLHF. The chain recombines TRBV28 with TRBJ1-6; TRBD1 matches at 8 bases. V gave up 2 bases and J gave up 6 bases; unmatched junction bases: 3. This CDR3 contains 15 residues. Looked up from germline, CDR1 is MDHEN and CDR2 is SYDVKM. Filled out from reference TRBV28 and TRBJ1-6, the complete variable domain reads DVKVTQSSRYLVKRTGEKVFLECVQDMDHENMFWYRQDPGLGLRLIYFSYDVKMKEKGDIPEGYSVSREKKERFSLILESASTNQTSMYLCASSLRDRLNSPLHFGNGTRLTVT.

The V call is TRBV11-2, the J call TRBJ2-7; no firm D call. Deletions cut 4 bases from V and 1 base from J, with 14 bases between. The CDR3 totals 15 residues. The germline V gene has CDR1 SGHAT and CDR2 FQNNGV. The chain's CDR3 is CASSYLVQGSYEQYF. DNA of the CDR3: TGTGCCAGCAGCTATCTGGTCCAAGGATCCTACGAGCAGTACTTC.

The V gene is TRBV5-1, the J gene TRBJ2-3; TRBD1 agrees at 8 bases. The CDR3 loop spans 15 amino acids. CDR1 and CDR2 (germline): SGHRS, YFSETQ. Trimming removed 0 bases from V and 2 bases from J; junction bases left unmatched: 2. The CDR3 sequence: CASSLVRGHTDTQYF. In DNA form, the CDR3 reads TGCGCCAGCAGCTTGGTCAGGGGGCACACAGATACGCAGTATTTT.

This clone was seen a handful of times. This chain links TRBV5-7 with TRBJ2-7; D remains unclear. Being an ORF, TRBV5-7 has a function that is uncertain. The CDR3 spans 13 residues. Trimming cost V 0 bases and J 0 bases, with 4 bases left between them. The CDR3 DNA reads as TGTGCCAGCAGCTTGGCCAGCTCCTACGAGCAGTACTTC. It is translated as CASSLASSYEQYF.

This sequence joins TRBV2 and TRBJ1-4, with 10 bases identical to TRBD1. Unmatched junction bases numbered 3, after V lost 5 bases and J lost 6 bases. The V gene's germline CDR1 is SNHLY and CDR2 FYNNEI. The CDR3 loop spans 14 amino acids. The CDR3: CASSSGTGDEKLFF. The DNA for the CDR3 is TGTGCCAGCAGTTCCGGGACAGGGGATGAAAAACTGTTTTTT.

The rearrangement links TRBV7-9 to TRBJ2-2; D remains unclear. This CDR3 is built from 14 residues. Between the trimmed V and J ends, which lost 2 bases and 4 bases, there was a span of 8 bases. The V gene's germline CDR1 is SEHNR and CDR2 FQNEAQ (reference sequence). CDR3 DNA: TGTGCCAGCAGCTTAATAATGGGCACCGGGGAGCTGTTTTTT. Its protein is CASSLIMGTGELFF.

This clone was detected once. The V gene is TRBV14, the J gene TRBJ1-1; D is possibly TRBD1 (5 bases). V was pared by 2 bases and J by 8 bases, with 9 bases between. The CDR3 length is 12 residues. Looked up from germline, CDR1 is SGHDN and CDR2 is FVKESK. CDR3 coding DNA: TGTGCCAGCAGCCAATGGGGCGTCGAAGCTTTCTTT. This gives the protein CASSQWGVEAFF.

This chain uses TRBV3-1 (or the pseudogene TRBV3-2) with TRBJ2-7; D gene uncertain. Germline-derived CDR1 and CDR2 are LGHDT and YNNKEL (reference sequence). Deletions cut 4 bases from V and 0 bases from J, with 13 bases between. The CDR3 contains 15 residues. CDR3 bases: TGTGCCAGCAGCCCCGGGTCGTTTTTCTCCTACGAGCAGTACTTC. This translates into CASSPGSFFSYEQYF.

This clone was seen just once. V gene TRBV28 combines with J gene TRBJ2-2; D is ambiguous. Trimming removed 7 bases from V and 7 bases from J, with 7 bases in between. The germline V gene has CDR1 MDHEN and CDR2 SYDVKM. This CDR3 spans 11 amino acids. CDR3 loop: CASISNGELFF. The CDR3 DNA is TGTGCCAGCATCTCAAACGGGGAGCTGTTTTTT. The full variable domain, rest sourced from reference TRBV28 and TRBJ2-2, is DVKVTQSSRYLVKRTGEKVFLECVQDMDHENMFWYRQDPGLGLRLIYFSYDVKMKEKGDIPEGYSVSREKKERFSLILESASTNQTSMYLCASISNGELFFGEGSRLTVL.

This clone has just a few counts. The chain is built from TRBV18 and TRBJ1-5, with a possible D match to TRBD1 (5 bases). V lost 3 bases and J lost 5, with 14 bases in between. The germline CDR1 and CDR2 sequences are KGHSH and LQKENI. This CDR3 comprises 15 residues. The CDR3 here is CASSPTAQFHQPQHF. CDR3 nucleotides: TGTGCCAGCTCACCGACAGCGCAGTTTCATCAGCCCCAGCATTTT.

Only a few counts were recorded for this clone. The chain links TRBV12-3 or TRBV12-4 to TRBJ1-2; weak D call: TRBD1 (6 bases). This CDR3 has 13 residues. V lost 4 bases, J lost 3 bases, and 9 bases lay in between. The CDR3 is CASSSRGDYGYTF. The DNA of the CDR3 is TGTGCCAGCAGTTCCAGGGGTGACTATGGCTACACCTTC.

The chain carries TRBV3-1 (or the pseudogene TRBV3-2) and TRBJ1-3, with D perhaps matching TRBD1 (5 bases). Germline V gene data show CDR1 as LGHDT and CDR2 as YNNKEL (reference sequence). The V end was cut by 4 bases, the J end by 0 bases, with 16 bases between. CDR3 size: 17 residues. The CDR3 loop is CASSRGTEIFSGNTIYF. The CDR3 nucleotides read TGTGCCAGCAGCCGAGGGACGGAGATTTTCTCTGGAAACACCATATATTTT.

The V call is TRBV27, the J call TRBJ2-1, with D possibly TRBD2 on 5 matching bases. V was trimmed by 3 bases and J by 10 bases, leaving 10 bases between them. The germline CDR1 and CDR2 sequences are MNHEY and SMNVEV (reference sequence). This CDR3 is built from 12 residues. The DNA of the CDR3 is TGTGCCAGCAGTTTGGGCGGGCTAGAGCAGTTCTTC. This sequence encodes CASSLGGLEQFF.

The rearrangement uses TRBV2 and TRBJ2-5, with TRBD2 matching over 10 bases. Looked up from germline, CDR1 is SNHLY and CDR2 is FYNNEI. The CDR3 is 17 amino acids. The trim removed 6 bases at V and 1 base at J, leaving 11 bases unmatched. CDR3 residues: CASRLAGNNPSQETQYF. The CDR3 DNA reads TGTGCCAGCAGACTAGCGGGGAATAACCCATCCCAAGAGACCCAGTACTTC.

The chain links TRBV28 to TRBJ1-2, with 9 positions matching TRBD1. The germline CDR1 and CDR2 sequences are MDHEN and SYDVKM. With V trimmed by 5 bases and J by 1 base, 14 bases remained unmatched. The CDR3 contains 18 residues. CDR3 nucleotide sequence: TGTGCCAGCAGTCGATCGGGGGACAGGGCTAACCTTAACTATGGCTACACCTTC. It yields the protein CASSRSGDRANLNYGYTF.

The rearrangement links TRBV12-3 or TRBV12-4 to TRBJ1-5; no clear D gene. The V gene lost 3 bases and the J gene lost 5 bases, with 8 bases spanning the gap. The CDR3 contains 13 residues. CDR3 nucleotides: TGTGCCAGCAGTTTGGATGCGGATCAGCCCCAGCATTTT. Translation: CASSLDADQPQHF.

The chain combines TRBV6-5 with TRBJ2-7; 7 nucleotides line up with TRBD2. The CDR3 totals 14 residues. Germline V CDR1 and CDR2: MNHEY, SVGAGI. With V trimmed by 3 bases and J by 3 bases, 5 bases remained unmatched. The chain's CDR3 is CASSYREALYEQYF. As DNA, the CDR3 is TGTGCCAGCAGTTATCGGGAGGCCCTCTACGAGCAGTACTTC.

The chain employs TRBV28 and TRBJ2-1; possibly TRBD2 for D (6 bases). Germline V lookup: CDR1 MDHEN, CDR2 SYDVKM. CDR3 length: 13 amino acids. V lost 8 bases and J 2 bases, leaving 10 bases between the germline ends. CDR3 coding DNA: TGTGCCAGCCGGCGGGATCCCTACAATGAGCAGTTCTTC. Residues: CASRRDPYNEQFF. The full variable domain, completed using reference TRBV28 and TRBJ2-1, is DVKVTQSSRYLVKRTGEKVFLECVQDMDHENMFWYRQDPGLGLRLIYFSYDVKMKEKGDIPEGYSVSREKKERFSLILESASTNQTSMYLCASRRDPYNEQFFGPGTRLTVL.